What follows is one T cell receptor beta chain and its context. Its antigen specificity is not known. The sample holds no much larger clone one base away, and base qualities are not on file. To prepare the library, the immunoSEQ multiplex PCR assay was applied. For the multiplex PCR, a mixture combining 60 forward primers for TCR Vbeta segments and 13 reverse primers for TCR Jbeta segments was used. The CDR3 region of rearranged TCR beta genes was amplified from genomic DNA by a multiplex PCR assay. On the Illumina HiSeq System, the amplified TCR beta libraries were sequenced as 87-base-pair reads. In the paper's pipeline: A later analysis tallied around 87 million unique TCR beta chains across the 666 repertoires, and around 10 million of those chains were shared by two or more donors. Raw reads were error-corrected and collapsed into unique sequences by a nearest-neighbor algorithm in which closely related sequences were merged to remove PCR and sequencing errors. To assign V, D and J gene segments, CDR3 sequences were aligned to IMGT reference sequences. For a sequence to be retained, at least a six-nucleotide match to both a V gene segment and a J gene segment was required. Rearrangements were called productive when the CDR3 lacked stop codons and stayed in frame with V and J; all others were non-productive. Following IMGT convention, CDR3 was defined as the stretch from the second conserved V-encoded cysteine to the conserved J-encoded phenylalanine. The earlier analysis of a few hundred of the donors excluded sequences that lacked an unambiguous match to a single V gene segment. An earlier analysis of several hundred of the donors classified V segments as functional when productive rearrangements were above 56.7% and as segregating when the standard deviation between donors was above 5%. A statistical classification framework was built to diagnose cytomegalovirus status from the catalog of TCR beta chain sequences. In a later analysis, V and J genes were assigned by comparing TCR nucleotide sequences against IMGT/GENE-DB human TR gene sequences. A later analysis assigned CDR3 sequences and most-parsimonious VDJ recombination scenarios with the TCRdist pipeline. In a later analysis, each TCR beta chain was defined by its CDR3 amino acid sequence together with its V-gene family, and reads lacking a unique V-gene family were excluded. In a later analysis, 450 to 600 highly shared, low-generation-probability nucleotide sequences were removed to address suspected cross-contamination and a sequencing artifact. A later analysis calculated a clonal expansion index for each public chain from normalized within-repertoire ranks of inferred template counts. In a later analysis, generation probabilities were computed with a VDJ recombination model fitted to out-of-frame rearrangements, and the resulting probabilities were checked against IGoR. Hypergeometric tests were used in a later analysis to score TCR-TCR, TCR-HLA and TCR-CMV co-occurrence, with a repertoire-size bias correction applied to the TCR pairs. A later analysis estimated false discovery rates by permuting HLA or CMV assignments 20 times. In a later analysis, co-occurring TCRs were grouped using DBSCAN, and TCRdist sequence similarity was added for clustering within HLA-allele-positive subsets. Repertoires with fewer than 30,000 or more than 120,000 public chains, plus five repertoires with anomalous nucleotide sharing, were excluded from co-occurrence clustering. TCRdb obtained this table from immuneACCESS and retained in-frame rearrangements with V and J assigned. These tables miss some clones; where compared with another copy, unresolved V genes account for less than half of the shortfall, and the remainder is unexplained. V and J calls plus clone size are reproduced from that table; the DNA served to infer D and trimming. The sample includes 210,000 or so clones, with around 89% observed a single time. 0.95% to 1.1% of the sample is taken by the ten largest.

This sample was taken from a study of cytomegalovirus exposure and HLA in healthy donors (dated by TCRdb to the late 2010s). General notes on the study: An earlier analysis of some 620 of the donors reported 276 Gb of sequence data and 95 million to 120 million unique TCR beta sequences obtained from some 200 million T cells. Roughly 300 gigabases of sequencing data and roughly 90 million unique TCR sequences were included in an early release covering several hundred HLA-typed donors. Of the roughly 400 genotyped donors, about 80% fell in the genetic ancestry cluster associated with self-reported Caucasian donors. The study aimed to test whether signatures of past pathogen exposure could be identified by cataloging public T cell receptors. The study profiled the T cell repertoires of around 700 subjects by immunosequencing and related them to cytomegalovirus serostatus. A separate validation cohort of roughly 120 different subjects was used in addition to the 666-subject first cohort. The study combined high-throughput TCR immunosequencing, statistical association of individual TCRs with disease status, and machine learning to predict cytomegalovirus infection status. A later analysis re-examined previously published TCR beta repertoires from several hundred donors and added high-resolution HLA genotyping to investigate patterns of TCR occurrence. Rather than using new phenotypic data, the later analysis identified candidate immune exposures from TCR beta sequences and from how often those sequences occurred across donors. An earlier analysis of approximately 580 of the donors used high-throughput TCR beta sequencing to judge whether each TCR beta V gene segment behaved as functional or pseudogenic. Donor age, sex, ethnicity and CMV serostatus were compiled together with the repertoire data. A later genetic analysis took genome-wide SNP genotypes for about three fifths of the roughly 700 donors and used that subset as a discovery cohort. All discovery cohort repertoires had been generated on a single sequencing platform. HLA typing included class I and class II loci at four-digit resolution. The number of donors typed differed by locus, with roughly 629-640 for A, B, C, DRB1 and DQB1, more than 500 for DQA1, approximately 580 for DPA1, and some 450 for DPB1. Four to six DR-DQ haplotypes were handled as single units for association and clustering because linkage in the cohort was strong. Among 300 to 500 genotyped donors of the cohort, an average of approximately 240,000 unique TCR beta nucleotide sequences was sequenced per donor, of which about 18% were non-productive. Findings and caveats that apply to the study as a whole: A later genetic analysis associated a missense DCLRE1C variant with V-gene and J-gene trimming of TCR beta chains, and an independent cohort replicated the association. In a later analysis, most CMV-associated TCR beta chains were found to appear HLA-restricted, with HLA associations seemingly driven largely by CMV exposure. The presence/absence analyses assumed that sequencing depth was roughly uniform across donors, and that assumption may not be true. Correlated functional status among segregating V segments might reflect linkage disequilibrium, but an unknown experimental factor could not be ruled out. While some public TCRs were present in many individuals, most TCR sequences turned up only very rarely across donors. Because HLA typing was missing for some donors at each locus, association tests included only the typed subset. An earlier analysis of approximately 500 of the donors showed that most TCR beta V segments appeared in productive rearrangements either about 87% or about 30% of the time, which broadly matched IMGT annotations. The only immune exposure information available for the cohort was CMV serostatus. In the study, some 160 TCR beta chains were listed as associated with cytomegalovirus. Compared with equally common non-associated chains, HLA-associated TCR beta chains in a later analysis were more clonally expanded and had lower generation probabilities. The earlier analysis of 587 of the donors excluded approximately 17 rarely observed V segments, including chromosome 9 orphons, because counts were too low. A later analysis reported that several top co-occurrence clusters appeared linked to parvovirus B19, influenza, CMV and Epstein-Barr virus. A cluster of highly shared sequence variants was judged likely to represent a technical artifact of the sequencing pipeline. In vitro tests confirmed that a few of the cytomegalovirus-associated TCR beta chains recognize cytomegalovirus antigens. Compared with the approximately 670-donor mean, donors in an Asian-associated ancestry cluster had fewer N-insertions in productive TCRs, according to a later genetic analysis. A further reported finding was that TCR beta sequences accurately predicted the HLA-A and HLA-B alleles for most subjects in the first cohort. According to a later analysis, TCR association rates differed among HLA loci, with DRB1 alleles showing the most associated TCRs and HLA-C alleles showing the fewest. According to the authors, the approach could potentially be generalized to other disease states and immunological phenotypes. Specific HLA alleles were associated with 16,951 TCR beta sequences at a false discovery rate of 0.05 in a later analysis. The classifier was reported to diagnose cytomegalovirus status with high specificity and sensitivity in both the original and validation cohorts. Assigning TCR associations to individual alleles was difficult when HLA alleles, especially DR and DQ, strongly co-occurred. The cohort was sequenced for TCR beta chains only, and without alpha or paired-chain data the features that could be detected were limited.

The cohort comprised around 690 healthy bone marrow donors. At the time of sampling, every cohort member was nominally healthy, though immune exposures that went unrecorded were likely present. The donor tested CMV seronegative, placing the donor among the 350 to 400 seronegative members of the cohort. A peripheral blood sample was collected from each donor, and TCR beta sequencing was performed on peripheral blood mononuclear cells. The Qiagen DNeasy Blood Extraction Kit was used to extract genomic DNA from the blood cell samples. The receptor was isolated from a woman aged 18-35 years in good health and CMV-seronegative. The sample taken for sequencing was PBMCs.

CDR3 loop: CASSKTAGAPSGNTIYF. The nucleotide sequence reads as follows: TGTGCCAGCAGCAAAACCGCAGGCGCTCCCTCTGGAAACACCATATATTTT. The sequence links TRBV21-1 to TRBJ1-3; TRBD1, as called in the table, went unchecked against the DNA. TRBV21-1 is annotated as a pseudogene. The CDR3 has 17 amino acids, counting the end cysteine and phenylalanine. Just the 51-base CDR3 DNA is kept, in frame starting at base 1.